Below are 8 T cell receptor beta chains sequenced from a single sample in a study of shared clonotypes between healthy human individuals. Libraries were prepared by immunoSEQ multiplex PCR; TCRdb keeps only in-frame clonotypes and omits some of them. The sample has about 2,200,000 clones, roughly 91% seen once. CD45RO-negative, CCR7-selected cells formed the naive CD8 fraction, which excluded terminally differentiated effector memory CD45RA+ cells. Specimen: naive CD8+ T cells from PBMCs. All receptors come from a man younger than 35 in good health. Some clones in this sample may be carry-over from other donors' samples.

The chain recombines TRBV27 with TRBJ1-4; a weak D match, TRBD1 (5 bases). Germline V lookup: CDR1 MNHEY, CDR2 SMNVEV (reference sequence). The V end lost 5 bases, the J end lost 6 bases, and 16 bases lay between the germline ends. The CDR3 is 15 amino acids. CDR3 in DNA: TGTGCCAGCAGTCCCTGGGGCAGGGACGATGAAAAACTGTTTTTT. Residues: CASSPWGRDDEKLFF.

CDR3 DNA: TGCGCCAGCAGCCTTCTCGGGGGGGGCGAGCAGTACTTC. Translated: CASSLLGGGEQYF. The V and J genes are TRBV5-1 and TRBJ2-7; 8 positions agree with TRBD2. Germline V gives CDR1 SGHRS, CDR2 YFSETQ. This CDR3 has 13 residues. V was clipped by 4 bases and J by 6 bases; unmatched bases: 6.

V and J are TRBV27 and TRBJ2-2; D perhaps matches TRBD2 (6 bases). The CDR3 extends over 17 amino acids. CDR1 and CDR2 (germline): MNHEY, SMNVEV (reference sequence). The V end lost 0 bases, the J end lost 4 bases, and 15 bases lay between the germline ends. CDR3 in DNA: TGTGCCAGCAGTTTATCGATTGCCGGGACTGCCACCGGGGAGCTGTTTTTT. Its protein is CASSLSIAGTATGELFF.

This clone was recorded once. The V and J genes are TRBV29-1 and TRBJ2-6; the D is unclear. Germline lookup yields CDR1 SQVTM and CDR2 ANQGSEA. Trimming stripped 8 bases from V and 1 base from J, with 18 bases between. The CDR3 runs 16 residues. Here the CDR3 reads CSTWGIGPSGANVLTF. The CDR3 DNA sequence: TGCAGCACTTGGGGTATTGGGCCATCTGGGGCCAACGTCCTGACTTTC. The variable domain in full, completed from reference TRBV29-1 and TRBJ2-6, reads SAVISQKPSRDICQRGTSLTIQCQVDSQVTMMFWYRQQPGQSLTLIATANQGSEATYESGFVIDKFPISRPNLTFSTLTVSNMSPEDSSIYLCSTWGIGPSGANVLTFGAGSRLTVL.

J is TRBJ1-5 and V is TRBV4-2; 11 bases are a match to TRBD1. The CDR3 sequence is 15 residues long. The V segment lost 0 bases and the J segment 15 bases; nucleotides outside the gene matches: 10. CDR1 and CDR2 from the germline V gene are LGHNA and YNFKEQ. Written as DNA, the CDR3 is TGTGCCAGCAGCCAAGATGGACAGGGGGCCACGGATCTGCATTTT. The encoded protein is CASSQDGQGATDLHF.

In the case of this clone: A single base separates this from a much larger clone, so it may be a read error. Other DNA sequences in the same sample also yield this CDR3. The chain is built from TRBV7-9 and TRBJ2-1; no clear D gene. V gave up 1 base and J gave up 5 bases, with 3 bases separating them. The CDR3 has 12 amino acids. CDR1 is SEHNR, CDR2 FQNEAQ, per germline (reference sequence). The CDR3, as DNA: TGTGCCAGCAGCTTAGGGCACAATGAGCAGTTCTTC. Its protein product is CASSLGHNEQFF.

J is TRBJ2-7 and V is TRBV7-8, with 7 bases fitting TRBD1. Trimming took 2 bases from V and 0 from J; bases not matched to a gene: 7. CDR3 size: 16 residues. Germline CDR1 SGHVS, CDR2 FQNEAQ. For the CDR3, the DNA is TGTGCCAGCAGCTTATATGGGGCAGGGGGCTCCTACGAGCAGTACTTC. It specifies CASSLYGAGGSYEQYF.

Written as DNA, the CDR3 is TGCGCCAGCAGCCCGAGGACAGGGGGGACCTACGAGCAGTACTTC. This codes for CASSPRTGGTYEQYF. The genes are TRBV4-1 and TRBJ2-7; 10 positions agree with TRBD1. Trimming removed 4 bases from V and 2 bases from J; junction bases left unmatched: 5. The germline gives CDR1 MGHRA, CDR2 YSYEKL. This CDR3 spans 15 amino acids.